This T cell receptor (beta chain) derives from a study of blood T cell repertoires in COVID-19. At the level of the study: Some COVID-19 samples were acute and others convalescent; all came from the United States, Italy and Spain.

In the original processing: Nucleated cell number was recorded as an estimate derived from reference gene primer amplification. The method was immunoSEQ multiplex PCR; TCRdb's version includes in-frame clones alone and lacks a portion of them. For V, J and clone size, that table is used; D and trimming come from the DNA. The repertoire holds around 250,000 clones, roughly 85% seen once, with roughly 5% in the top ten. CDR1 and CDR2 (germline): SEHNR, FQNEAQ (reference sequence). There are 17 residues in the CDR3. Trimming at V came to 2 bases and at J to 5 bases, leaving 7 bases not matched to a gene.

The clonotype was recovered from a man between 50 and 59 years old with active or convalescent COVID-19. The chain uses TRBV7-9 and TRBJ2-1; 12 bases line up with TRBD2. The sequenced sample consisted of peripheral blood. The CDR3 protein is CASSLRTSGTPNNEQFF. The CDR3 DNA follows: TGTGCCAGCAGCTTAAGGACTAGCGGGACTCCTAACAATGAGCAGTTCTTC.